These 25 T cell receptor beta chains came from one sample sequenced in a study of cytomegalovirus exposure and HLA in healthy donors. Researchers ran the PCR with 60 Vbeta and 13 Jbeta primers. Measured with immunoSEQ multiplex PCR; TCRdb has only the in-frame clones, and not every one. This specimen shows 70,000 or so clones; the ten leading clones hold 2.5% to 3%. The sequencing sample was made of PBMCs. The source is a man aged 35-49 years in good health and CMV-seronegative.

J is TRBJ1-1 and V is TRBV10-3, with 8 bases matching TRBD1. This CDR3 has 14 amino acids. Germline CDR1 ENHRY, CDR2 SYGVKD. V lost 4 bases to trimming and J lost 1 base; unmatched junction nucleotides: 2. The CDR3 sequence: CAISGDRQNTEAFF. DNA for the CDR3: TGTGCCATCAGTGGGGACAGGCAGAACACTGAAGCTTTCTTT.

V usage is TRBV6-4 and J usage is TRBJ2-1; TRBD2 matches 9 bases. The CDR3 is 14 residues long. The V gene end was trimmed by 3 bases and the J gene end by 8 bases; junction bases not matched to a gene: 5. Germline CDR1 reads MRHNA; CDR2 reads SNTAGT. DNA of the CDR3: TGTGCCAGCAGTGAGGGAGCGGGGGGAGATGAGCAGTTCTTC. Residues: CASSEGAGGDEQFF.

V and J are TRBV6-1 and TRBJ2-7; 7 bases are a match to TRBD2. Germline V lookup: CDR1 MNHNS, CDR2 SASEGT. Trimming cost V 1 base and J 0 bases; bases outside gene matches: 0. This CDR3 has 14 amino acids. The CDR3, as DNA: TGTGCCAGCAGTGAAGGGACTAGCTCCTACGAGCAGTACTTC. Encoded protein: CASSEGTSSYEQYF.

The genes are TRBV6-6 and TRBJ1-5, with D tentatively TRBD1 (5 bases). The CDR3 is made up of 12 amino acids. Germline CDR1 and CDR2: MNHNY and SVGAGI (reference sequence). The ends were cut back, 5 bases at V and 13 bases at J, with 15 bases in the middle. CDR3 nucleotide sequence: TGTGCCAGCAGTCGAGACAGTTCGCCTCAGCATTTT. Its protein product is CASSRDSSPQHF.

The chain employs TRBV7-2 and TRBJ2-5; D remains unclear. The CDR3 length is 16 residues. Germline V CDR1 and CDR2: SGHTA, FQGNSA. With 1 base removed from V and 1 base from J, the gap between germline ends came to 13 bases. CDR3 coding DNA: TGTGCCAGCAGCTTAGTGGCGATTGGAGCCCAAGAGACCCAGTACTTC. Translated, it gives CASSLVAIGAQETQYF.

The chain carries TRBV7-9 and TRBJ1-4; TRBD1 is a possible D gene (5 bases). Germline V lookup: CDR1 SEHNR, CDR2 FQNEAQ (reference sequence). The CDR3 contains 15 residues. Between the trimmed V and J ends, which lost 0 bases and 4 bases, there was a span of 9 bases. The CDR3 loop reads CASSLAGRDNEKLFF. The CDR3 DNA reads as TGTGCCAGCAGCTTAGCGGGCAGGGATAATGAAAAACTGTTTTTT.

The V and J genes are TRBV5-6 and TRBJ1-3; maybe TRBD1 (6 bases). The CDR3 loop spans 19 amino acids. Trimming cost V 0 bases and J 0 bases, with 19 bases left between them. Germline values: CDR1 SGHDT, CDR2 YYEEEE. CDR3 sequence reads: CASSLASNPQGSSGNTIYF. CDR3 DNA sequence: TGTGCCAGCAGCTTGGCCTCAAATCCTCAGGGGAGCTCTGGAAACACCATATATTTT.

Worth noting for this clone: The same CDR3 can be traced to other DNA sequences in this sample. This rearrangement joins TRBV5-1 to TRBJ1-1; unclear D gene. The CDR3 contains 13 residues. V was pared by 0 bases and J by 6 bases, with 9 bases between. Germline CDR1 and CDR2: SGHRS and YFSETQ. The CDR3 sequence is CASSLDPGAEAFF. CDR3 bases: TGCGCCAGCAGCTTGGATCCGGGAGCTGAAGCTTTCTTT.

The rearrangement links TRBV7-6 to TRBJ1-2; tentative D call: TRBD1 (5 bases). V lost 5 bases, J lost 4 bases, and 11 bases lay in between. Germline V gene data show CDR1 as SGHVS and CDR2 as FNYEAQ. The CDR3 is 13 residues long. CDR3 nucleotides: TGTGCCAGCAGCCCAACAGGTTCCTATGGCTACACCTTC. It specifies CASSPTGSYGYTF.

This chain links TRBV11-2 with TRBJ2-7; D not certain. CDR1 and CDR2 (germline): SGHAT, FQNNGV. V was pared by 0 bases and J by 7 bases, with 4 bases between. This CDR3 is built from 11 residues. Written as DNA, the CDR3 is TGTGCCAGCAGCTTAGATCTTGAGCAGTACTTC. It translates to CASSLDLEQYF.

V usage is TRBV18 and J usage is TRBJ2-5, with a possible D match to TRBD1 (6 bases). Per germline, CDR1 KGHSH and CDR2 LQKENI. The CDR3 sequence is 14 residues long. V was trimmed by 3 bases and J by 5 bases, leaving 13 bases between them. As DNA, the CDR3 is TGTGCCAGCTCACCCTCGGGACACCGGGAGACCCAGTACTTC. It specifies CASSPSGHRETQYF.

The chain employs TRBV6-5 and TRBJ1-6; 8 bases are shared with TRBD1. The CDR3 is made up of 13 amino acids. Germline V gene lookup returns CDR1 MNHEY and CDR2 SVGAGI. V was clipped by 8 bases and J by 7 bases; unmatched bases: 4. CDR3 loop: CASGDRGNSPLHF. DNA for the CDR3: TGTGCCAGCGGAGACAGGGGAAATTCACCCCTCCACTTT.

The CDR3 DNA reads TGCGCCAGCAGCCAAGGCCAGGGGATATATTCACCCCTCCACTTT. Translation: CASSQGQGIYSPLHF. The chain couples TRBV4-1 to TRBJ1-6; a possible D gene is TRBD1 (6 bases). CDR3 size: 15 residues. V was clipped by 1 base and J by 8 bases, with 12 bases between them. Germline CDR1 and CDR2: MGHRA and YSYEKL.

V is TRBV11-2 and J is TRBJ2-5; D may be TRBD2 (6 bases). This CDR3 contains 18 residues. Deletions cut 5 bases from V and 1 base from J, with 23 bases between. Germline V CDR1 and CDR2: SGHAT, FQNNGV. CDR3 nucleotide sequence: TGTGCCAGCAGCCCTCGGGCCGGGAGCGGGTTTGGCCAAGAGACCCAGTACTTC. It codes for CASSPRAGSGFGQETQYF.

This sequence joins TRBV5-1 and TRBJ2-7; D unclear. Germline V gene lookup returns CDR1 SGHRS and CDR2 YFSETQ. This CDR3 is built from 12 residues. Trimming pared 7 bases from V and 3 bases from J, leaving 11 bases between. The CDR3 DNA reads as TGCGCCAGCCGGTGGAGTAACTACGAGCAGTACTTC. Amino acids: CASRWSNYEQYF.

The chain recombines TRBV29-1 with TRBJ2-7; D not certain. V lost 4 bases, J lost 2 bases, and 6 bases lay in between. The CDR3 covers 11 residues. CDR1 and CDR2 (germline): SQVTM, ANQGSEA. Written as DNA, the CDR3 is TGCAGCGTTGGTCGTGCCTACGAGCAGTACTTC. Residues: CSVGRAYEQYF.

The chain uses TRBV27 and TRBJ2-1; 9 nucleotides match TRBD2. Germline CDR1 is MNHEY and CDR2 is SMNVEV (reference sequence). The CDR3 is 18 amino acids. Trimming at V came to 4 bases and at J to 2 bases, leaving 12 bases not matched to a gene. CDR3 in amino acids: CASSSRVLSGGPYNEQFF. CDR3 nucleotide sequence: TGTGCCAGCAGTTCGCGGGTACTTAGCGGGGGCCCCTACAATGAGCAGTTCTTC.

CDR3 protein: CASSPDRSGTQYF. The CDR3 DNA reads TGTGCCAGCAGCCCGGACAGGTCAGGGACGCAGTATTTT. The chain recombines TRBV7-2 with TRBJ2-3; 7 bases map to TRBD1. The CDR3 loop spans 13 amino acids. Trimming removed 5 bases from V and 9 bases from J; junction bases left unmatched: 8. Looked up from germline, CDR1 is SGHTA and CDR2 is FQGNSA.

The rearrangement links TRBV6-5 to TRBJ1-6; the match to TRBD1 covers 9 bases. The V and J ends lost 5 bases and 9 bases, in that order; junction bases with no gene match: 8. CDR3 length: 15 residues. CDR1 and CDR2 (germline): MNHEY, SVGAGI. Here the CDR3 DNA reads TGTGCCAGCAGTGCGGGACAGGGAGTAAGTTCACCCCTCCACTTT. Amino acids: CASSAGQGVSSPLHF.

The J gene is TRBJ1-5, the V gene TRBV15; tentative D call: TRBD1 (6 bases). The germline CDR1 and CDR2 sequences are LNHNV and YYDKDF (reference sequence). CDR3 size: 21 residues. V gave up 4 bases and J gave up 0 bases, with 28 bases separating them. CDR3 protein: CATSKRDIGVARAYSNQPQHF. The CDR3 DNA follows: TGTGCCACCAGCAAGAGGGACATTGGTGTTGCTCGTGCTTATAGCAATCAGCCCCAGCATTTT.

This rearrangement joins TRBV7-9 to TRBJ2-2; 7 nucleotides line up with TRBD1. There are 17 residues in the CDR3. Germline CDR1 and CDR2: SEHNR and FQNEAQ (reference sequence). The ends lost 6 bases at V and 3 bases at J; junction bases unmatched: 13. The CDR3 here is CASRGDSPTWDTGELFF. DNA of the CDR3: TGTGCCAGCAGGGGGGACAGCCCCACATGGGACACCGGGGAGCTGTTTTTT.

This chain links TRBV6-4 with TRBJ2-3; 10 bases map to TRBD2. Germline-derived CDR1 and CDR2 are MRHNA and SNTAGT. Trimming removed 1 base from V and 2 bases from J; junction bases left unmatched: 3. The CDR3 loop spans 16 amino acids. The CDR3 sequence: CASSDFTSGATDTQYF. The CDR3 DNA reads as TGTGCCAGCAGTGACTTTACTAGCGGGGCCACAGATACGCAGTATTTT.

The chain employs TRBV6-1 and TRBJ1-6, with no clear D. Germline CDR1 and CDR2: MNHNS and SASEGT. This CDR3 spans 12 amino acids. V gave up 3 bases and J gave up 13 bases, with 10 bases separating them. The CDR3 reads CASSEREFPLHF. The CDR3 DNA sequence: TGTGCCAGCAGTGAGAGAGAATTCCCCCTCCACTTT.

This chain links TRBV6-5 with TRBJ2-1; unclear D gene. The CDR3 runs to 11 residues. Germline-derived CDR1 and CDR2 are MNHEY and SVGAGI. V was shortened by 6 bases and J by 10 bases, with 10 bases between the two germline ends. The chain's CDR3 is CASRTAGEQFF. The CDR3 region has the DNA TGTGCCAGCAGAACCGCCGGGGAGCAGTTCTTC.

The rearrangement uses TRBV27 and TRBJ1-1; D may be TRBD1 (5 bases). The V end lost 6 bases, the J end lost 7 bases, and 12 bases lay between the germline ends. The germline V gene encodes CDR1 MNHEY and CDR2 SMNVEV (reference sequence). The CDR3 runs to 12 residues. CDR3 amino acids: CASRVTESEAFF. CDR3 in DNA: TGTGCCAGCAGAGTGACAGAAAGTGAAGCTTTCTTT.